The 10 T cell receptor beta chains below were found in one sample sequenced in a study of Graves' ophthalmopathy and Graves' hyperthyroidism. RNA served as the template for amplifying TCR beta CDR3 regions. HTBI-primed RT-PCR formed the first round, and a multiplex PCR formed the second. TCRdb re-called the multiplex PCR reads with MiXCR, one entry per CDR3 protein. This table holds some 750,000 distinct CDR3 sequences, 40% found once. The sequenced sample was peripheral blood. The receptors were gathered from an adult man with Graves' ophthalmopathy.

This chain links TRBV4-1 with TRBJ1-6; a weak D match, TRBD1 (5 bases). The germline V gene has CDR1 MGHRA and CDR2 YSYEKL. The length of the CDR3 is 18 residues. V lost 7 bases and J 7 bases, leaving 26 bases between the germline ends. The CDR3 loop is CASTRVVGGRTLNSPLHF. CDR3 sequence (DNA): TGCGCCAGCACCCGTGTTGTGGGGGGAAGGACCTTAAATTCACCCCTCCACTTT.

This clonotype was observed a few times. CDR3: CASSQATGQWPQHF. In DNA form, the CDR3 reads TGCGCCAGCAGCCAAGCAACAGGCCAATGGCCCCAGCATTTT. The rearrangement links TRBV4-1 to TRBJ1-5, with D perhaps TRBD1 (5 bases). Germline V gene sequence: CDR1 MGHRA, CDR2 YSYEKL. V was cut by 1 base and J by 9 bases, with 13 bases left in between. CDR3 length: 14 residues.

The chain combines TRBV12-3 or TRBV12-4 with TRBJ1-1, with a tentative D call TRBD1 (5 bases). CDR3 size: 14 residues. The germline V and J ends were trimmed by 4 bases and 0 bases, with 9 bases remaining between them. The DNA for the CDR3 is TGTGCCAGCAGTTCGACAGTGATGAACACTGAAGCTTTCTTT. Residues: CASSSTVMNTEAFF.

This CDR3 reads CASTNPGSYEQYF. CDR3 nucleotides: TGTGCCAGCACCAACCCGGGCTCCTACGAGCAGTACTTC. This chain joins TRBV25-1 and TRBJ2-7; D gene uncertain. Per germline, CDR1 MGHDK and CDR2 SYGVNS. V shed 7 bases and J shed 0 bases, with 10 bases lying between them. This CDR3 has 13 residues.

CDR3 nucleotide sequence: TGTGCCAGCAGTGATCCAGGCCGCGGGGTATACAATGAAAAACTGTTTTTT. Protein: CASSDPGRGVYNEKLFF. The chain has TRBV12-3 or TRBV12-4 and TRBJ1-4; D remains ambiguous. Between the trimmed V and J ends, which lost 5 bases and 5 bases, there was a span of 21 bases. The CDR3 extends over 17 amino acids.

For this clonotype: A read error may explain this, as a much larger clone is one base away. The CDR3 loop reads CTSSSGPTNTEAFF. In DNA, the CDR3 is TGTACCAGCAGCTCTGGACCGACGAACACTGAAGCTTTCTTT. The chain combines TRBV7-2 with TRBJ1-1; D is unclear. The CDR3 runs to 14 residues. Germline V gene data show CDR1 as SGHTA and CDR2 as FQGNSA. Trimming took off 4 bases at V and 1 base at J, with 10 bases between the two ends.

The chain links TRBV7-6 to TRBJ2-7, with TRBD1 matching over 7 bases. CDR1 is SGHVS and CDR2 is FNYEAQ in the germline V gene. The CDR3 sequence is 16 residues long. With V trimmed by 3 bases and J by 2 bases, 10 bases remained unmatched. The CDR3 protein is CASSLTGFRVAYEQYF. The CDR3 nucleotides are TGTGCCAGCAGCTTGACAGGGTTTAGGGTCGCCTACGAGCAGTACTTC.

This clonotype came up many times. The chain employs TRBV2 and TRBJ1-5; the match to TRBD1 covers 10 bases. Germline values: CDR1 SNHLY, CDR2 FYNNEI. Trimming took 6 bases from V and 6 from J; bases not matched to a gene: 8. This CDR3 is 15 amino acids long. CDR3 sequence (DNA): TGTGCCAGCAGACCCGACAGGGGGCGAGGTCAGCCCCAGCATTTT. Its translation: CASRPDRGRGQPQHF.

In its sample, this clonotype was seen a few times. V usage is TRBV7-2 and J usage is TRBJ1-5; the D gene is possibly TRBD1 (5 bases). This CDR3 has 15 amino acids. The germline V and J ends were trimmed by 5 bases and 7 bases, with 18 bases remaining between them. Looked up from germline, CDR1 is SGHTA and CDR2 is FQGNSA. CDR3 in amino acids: CASSQSQGNSQPQHF. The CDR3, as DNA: TGTGCCAGCAGCCAATCGCAGGGAAATAGCCAGCCCCAGCATTTT.

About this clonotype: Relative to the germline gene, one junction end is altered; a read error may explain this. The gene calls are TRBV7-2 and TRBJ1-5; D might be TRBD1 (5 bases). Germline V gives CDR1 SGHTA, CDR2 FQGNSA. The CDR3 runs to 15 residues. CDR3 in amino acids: CASSQDFSGYQPQHF. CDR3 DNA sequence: TGCGCCAGCAGCCAAGATTTTTCAGGGTATCAGCCCCAGCATTTT. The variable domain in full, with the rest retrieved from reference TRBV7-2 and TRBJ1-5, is GAGVSQSPSNKVTEKGKDVELRCDPISGHTALYWYRQSLGQGLEFLIYFQGNSAPDKSGLPSDRFSAERTGGSVSTLTIQRTQQEDSAVYLCASSQDFSGYQPQHFGDGTRLSIL.